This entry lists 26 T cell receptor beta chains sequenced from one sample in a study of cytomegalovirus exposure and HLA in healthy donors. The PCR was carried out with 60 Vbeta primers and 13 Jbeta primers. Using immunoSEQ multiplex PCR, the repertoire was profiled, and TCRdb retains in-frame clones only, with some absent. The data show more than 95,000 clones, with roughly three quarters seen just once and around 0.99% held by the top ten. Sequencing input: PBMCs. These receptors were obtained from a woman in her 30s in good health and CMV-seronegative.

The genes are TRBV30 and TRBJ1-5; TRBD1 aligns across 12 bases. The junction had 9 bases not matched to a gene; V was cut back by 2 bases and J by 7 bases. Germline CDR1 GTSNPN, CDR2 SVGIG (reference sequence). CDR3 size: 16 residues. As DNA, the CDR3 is TGTGCCTGGAGTCCATCCGGGACAGGGGGCTGGCAGCCCCAGCATTTT. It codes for CAWSPSGTGGWQPQHF.

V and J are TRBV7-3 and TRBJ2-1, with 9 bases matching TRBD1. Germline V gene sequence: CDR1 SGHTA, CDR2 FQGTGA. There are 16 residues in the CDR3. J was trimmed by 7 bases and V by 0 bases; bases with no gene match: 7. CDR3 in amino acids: CASSLTSGTGMNEQFF. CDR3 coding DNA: TGTGCCAGCAGCTTAACCTCAGGGACAGGGATGAATGAGCAGTTCTTC.

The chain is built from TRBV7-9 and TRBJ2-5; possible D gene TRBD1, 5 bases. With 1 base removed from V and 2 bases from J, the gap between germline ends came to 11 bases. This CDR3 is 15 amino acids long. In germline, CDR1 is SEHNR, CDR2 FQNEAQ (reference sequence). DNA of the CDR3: TGTGCCAGCAGCTTAGGGCGACAGTATCAAGAGACCCAGTACTTC. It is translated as CASSLGRQYQETQYF. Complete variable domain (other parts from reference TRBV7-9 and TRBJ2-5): DTGVSQNPRHKITKRGQNVTFRCDPISEHNRLYWYRQTLGQGPEFLTYFQNEAQLEKSRLLSDRFSAERPKGSFSTLEIQRTEQGDSAMYLCASSLGRQYQETQYFGPGTRLLVL.

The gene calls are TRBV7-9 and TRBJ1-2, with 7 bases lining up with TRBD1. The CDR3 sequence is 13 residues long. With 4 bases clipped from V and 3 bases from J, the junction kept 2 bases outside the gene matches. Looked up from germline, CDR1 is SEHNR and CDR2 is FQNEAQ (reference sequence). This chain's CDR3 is CASSSTGDYGYTF. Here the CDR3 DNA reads TGTGCCAGCAGCTCCACAGGGGACTATGGCTACACCTTC. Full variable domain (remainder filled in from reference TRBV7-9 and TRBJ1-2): DTGVSQNPRHKITKRGQNVTFRCDPISEHNRLYWYRQTLGQGPEFLTYFQNEAQLEKSRLLSDRFSAERPKGSFSTLEIQRTEQGDSAMYLCASSSTGDYGYTFGSGTRLTVV.

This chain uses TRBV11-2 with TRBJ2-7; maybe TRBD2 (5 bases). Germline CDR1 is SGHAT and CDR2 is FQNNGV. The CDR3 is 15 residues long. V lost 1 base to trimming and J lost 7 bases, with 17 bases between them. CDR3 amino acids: CASSLVPSGAREQYF. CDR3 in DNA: TGTGCCAGCAGCTTAGTACCCAGCGGAGCGAGGGAGCAGTACTTC.

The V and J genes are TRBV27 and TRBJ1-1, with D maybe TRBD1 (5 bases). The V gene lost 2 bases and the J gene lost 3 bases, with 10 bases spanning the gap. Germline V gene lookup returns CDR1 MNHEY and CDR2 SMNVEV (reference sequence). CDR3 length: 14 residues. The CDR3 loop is CASSLRLRDTEAFF. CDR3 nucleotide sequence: TGTGCCAGCAGTTTAAGACTCAGGGACACTGAAGCTTTCTTT.

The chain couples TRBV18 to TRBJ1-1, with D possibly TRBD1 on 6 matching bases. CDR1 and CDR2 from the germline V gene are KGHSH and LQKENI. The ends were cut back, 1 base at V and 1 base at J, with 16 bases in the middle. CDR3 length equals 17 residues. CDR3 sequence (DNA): TGTGCCAGCTCACCACGGACCCTACAGGGCGGGAACACTGAAGCTTTCTTT. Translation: CASSPRTLQGGNTEAFF.

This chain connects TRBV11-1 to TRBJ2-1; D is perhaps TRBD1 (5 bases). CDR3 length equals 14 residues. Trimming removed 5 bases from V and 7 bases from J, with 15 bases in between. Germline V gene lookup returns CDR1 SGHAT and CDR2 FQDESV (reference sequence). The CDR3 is CASSPSDTTNEQFF. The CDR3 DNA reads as TGTGCCAGCAGCCCCTCGGACACCACTAATGAGCAGTTCTTC.

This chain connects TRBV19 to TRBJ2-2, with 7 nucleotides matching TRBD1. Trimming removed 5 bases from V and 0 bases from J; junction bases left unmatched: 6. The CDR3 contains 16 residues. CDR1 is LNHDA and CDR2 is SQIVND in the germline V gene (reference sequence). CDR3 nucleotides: TGTGCCAGTAGTGGAGGACAGGCAACGAACACCGGGGAGCTGTTTTTT. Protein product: CASSGGQATNTGELFF. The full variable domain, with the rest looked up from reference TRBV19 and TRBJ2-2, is DGGITQSPKYLFRKEGQNVTLSCEQNLNHDAMYWYRQDPGQGLRLIYYSQIVNDFQKGDIAEGYSVSREKKESFPLTVTSAQKNPTAFYLCASSGGQATNTGELFFGEGSRLTVL.

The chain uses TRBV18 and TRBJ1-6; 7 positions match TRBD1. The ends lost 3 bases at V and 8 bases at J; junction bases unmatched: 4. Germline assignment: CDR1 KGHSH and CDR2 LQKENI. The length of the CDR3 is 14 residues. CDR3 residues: CASSPRDSYSPLHF. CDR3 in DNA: TGTGCCAGCTCACCGAGGGACAGTTATTCACCCCTCCACTTT.

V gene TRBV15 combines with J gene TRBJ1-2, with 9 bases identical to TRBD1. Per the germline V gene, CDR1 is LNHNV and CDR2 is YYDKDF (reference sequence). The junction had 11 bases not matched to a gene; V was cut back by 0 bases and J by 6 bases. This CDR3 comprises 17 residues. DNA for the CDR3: TGTGCCACCAGCAGAGATAGAGGCCCCGGGACAGGGAATGGCTACACCTTC. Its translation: CATSRDRGPGTGNGYTF.

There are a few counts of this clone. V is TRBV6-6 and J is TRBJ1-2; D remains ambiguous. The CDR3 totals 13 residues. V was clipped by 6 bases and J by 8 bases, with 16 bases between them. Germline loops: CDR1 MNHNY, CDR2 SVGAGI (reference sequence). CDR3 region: CASSRTEELGYTF. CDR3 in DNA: TGTGCCAGCAGCCGAACCGAGGAATTGGGCTACACCTTC.

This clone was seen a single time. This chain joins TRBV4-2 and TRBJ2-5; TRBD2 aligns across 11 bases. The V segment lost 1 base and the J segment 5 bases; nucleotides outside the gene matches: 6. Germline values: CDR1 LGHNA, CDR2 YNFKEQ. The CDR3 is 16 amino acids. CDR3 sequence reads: CASSQGSGGAGETQYF. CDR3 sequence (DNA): TGTGCCAGCAGCCAAGGTAGCGGGGGGGCCGGGGAGACCCAGTACTTC.

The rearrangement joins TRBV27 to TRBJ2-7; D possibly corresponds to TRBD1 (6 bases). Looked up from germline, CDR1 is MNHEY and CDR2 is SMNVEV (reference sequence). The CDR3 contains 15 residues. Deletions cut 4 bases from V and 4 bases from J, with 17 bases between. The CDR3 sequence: CASSSAGAGFYEQYF. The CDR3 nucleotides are TGTGCCAGCAGTTCCGCAGGGGCGGGTTTTTACGAGCAGTACTTC.

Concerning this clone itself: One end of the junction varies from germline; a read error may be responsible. Here the CDR3 DNA reads TGTGCTAGCAGCTTCGAAGCGTGGGCTAGCGGGGGAAAAGAGACCCAGTACTTC. Encoded protein: CASSFEAWASGGKETQYF. The J gene is TRBJ2-5, the V gene TRBV7-7; 10 bases agree with TRBD2. Per germline, CDR1 SSHAT and CDR2 FNYEAQ (reference sequence). The CDR3 length is 18 residues.

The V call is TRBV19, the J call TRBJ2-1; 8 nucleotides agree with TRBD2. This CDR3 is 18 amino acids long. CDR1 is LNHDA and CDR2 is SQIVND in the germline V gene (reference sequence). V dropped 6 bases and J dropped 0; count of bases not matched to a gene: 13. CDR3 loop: CASRSGGPGLSSYNEQFF. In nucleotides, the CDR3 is TGTGCCAGTAGATCGGGGGGGCCCGGCCTTAGCTCCTACAATGAGCAGTTCTTC.

Written as DNA, the CDR3 is TGTGCCAGCTTTGGCGGAGGAAACACCATATATTTT. Protein: CASFGGGNTIYF. The chain links TRBV7-9 to TRBJ1-3; the D is unclear. The germline V gene has CDR1 SEHNR and CDR2 FQNEAQ (reference sequence). The CDR3 extends over 12 amino acids. Trimming pared 8 bases from V and 4 bases from J, leaving 9 bases between.

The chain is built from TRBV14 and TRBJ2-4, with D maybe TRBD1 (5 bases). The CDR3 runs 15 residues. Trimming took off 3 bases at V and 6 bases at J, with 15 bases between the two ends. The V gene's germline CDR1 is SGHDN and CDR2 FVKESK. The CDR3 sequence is CASSQGGPRGNIQYF. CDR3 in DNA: TGTGCCAGCAGCCAGGGCGGCCCTAGGGGAAACATTCAGTACTTC.

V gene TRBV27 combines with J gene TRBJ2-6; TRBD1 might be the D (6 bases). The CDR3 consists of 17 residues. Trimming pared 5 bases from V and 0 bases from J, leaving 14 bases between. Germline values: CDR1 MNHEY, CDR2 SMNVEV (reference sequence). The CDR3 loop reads CASSTRTVDSGANVLTF. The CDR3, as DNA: TGTGCCAGCAGTACCAGGACAGTGGACTCTGGGGCCAACGTCCTGACTTTC.

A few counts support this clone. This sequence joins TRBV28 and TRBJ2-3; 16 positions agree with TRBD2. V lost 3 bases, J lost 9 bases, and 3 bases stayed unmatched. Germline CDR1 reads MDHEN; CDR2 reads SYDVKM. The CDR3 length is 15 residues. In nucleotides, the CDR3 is TGTGCCAGCAGTTTGACGGGACTAGCGGGGGGGACGCAGTATTTT. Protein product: CASSLTGLAGGTQYF.

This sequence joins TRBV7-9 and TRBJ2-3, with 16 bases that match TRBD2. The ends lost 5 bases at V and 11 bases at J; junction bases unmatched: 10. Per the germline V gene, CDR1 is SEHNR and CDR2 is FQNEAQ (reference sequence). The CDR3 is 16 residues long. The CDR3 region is CASSGTSGRGSGEQYF. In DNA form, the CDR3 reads TGTGCCAGCAGCGGGACTAGCGGGAGGGGTTCCGGGGAGCAGTATTTT.

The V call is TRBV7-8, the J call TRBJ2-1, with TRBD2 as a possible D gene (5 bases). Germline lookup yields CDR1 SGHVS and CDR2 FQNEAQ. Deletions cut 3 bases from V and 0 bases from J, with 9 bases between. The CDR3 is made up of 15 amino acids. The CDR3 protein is CASSLDFSSYNEQFF. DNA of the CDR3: TGTGCCAGCAGCTTGGACTTCAGCTCCTACAATGAGCAGTTCTTC.

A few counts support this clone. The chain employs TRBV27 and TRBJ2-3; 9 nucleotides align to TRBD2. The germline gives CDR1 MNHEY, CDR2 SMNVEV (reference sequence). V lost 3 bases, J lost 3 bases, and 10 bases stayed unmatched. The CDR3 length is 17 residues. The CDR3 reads CASSFGAGGRITDTQYF. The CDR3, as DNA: TGTGCCAGCAGTTTCGGGGCGGGGGGGCGGATAACAGATACGCAGTATTTT.

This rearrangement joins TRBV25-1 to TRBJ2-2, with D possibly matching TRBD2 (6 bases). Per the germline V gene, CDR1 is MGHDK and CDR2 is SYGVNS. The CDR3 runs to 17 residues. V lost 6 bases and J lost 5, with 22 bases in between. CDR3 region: CASRGGQVGLLTGELFF. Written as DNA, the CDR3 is TGTGCCAGCAGGGGGGGTCAGGTGGGGTTGTTGACCGGGGAGCTGTTTTTT.

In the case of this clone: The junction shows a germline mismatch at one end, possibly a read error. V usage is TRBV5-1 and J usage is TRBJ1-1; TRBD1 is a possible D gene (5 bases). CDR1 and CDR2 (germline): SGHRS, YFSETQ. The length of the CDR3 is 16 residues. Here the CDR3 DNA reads TGTGCCAGCAGCTTGGGTAGGGGTTACGGAAACACTGAAGCTTTCTTT. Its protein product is CASSLGRGYGNTEAFF.

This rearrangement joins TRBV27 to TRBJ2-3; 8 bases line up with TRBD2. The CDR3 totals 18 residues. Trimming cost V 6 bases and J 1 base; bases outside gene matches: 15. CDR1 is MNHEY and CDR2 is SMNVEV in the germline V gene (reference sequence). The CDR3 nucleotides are TGTGCCAGCAGCCGAGTCGGGGCGGGAGGTACTCGCACAGATACGCAGTATTTT. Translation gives CASSRVGAGGTRTDTQYF.